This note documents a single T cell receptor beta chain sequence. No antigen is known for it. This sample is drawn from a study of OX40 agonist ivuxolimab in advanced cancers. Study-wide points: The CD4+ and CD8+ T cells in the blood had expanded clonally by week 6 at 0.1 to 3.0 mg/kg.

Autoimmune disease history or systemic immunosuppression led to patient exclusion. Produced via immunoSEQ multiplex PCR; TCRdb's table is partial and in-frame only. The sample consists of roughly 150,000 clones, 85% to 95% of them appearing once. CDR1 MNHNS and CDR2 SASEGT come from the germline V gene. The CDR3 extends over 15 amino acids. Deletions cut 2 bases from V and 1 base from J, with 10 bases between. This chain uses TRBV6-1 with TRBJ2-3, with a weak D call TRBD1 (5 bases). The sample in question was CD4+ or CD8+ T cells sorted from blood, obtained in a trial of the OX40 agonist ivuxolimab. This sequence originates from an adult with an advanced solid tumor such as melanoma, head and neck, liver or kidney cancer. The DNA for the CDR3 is TGTGCCAGCAGTGAATTCGGCAGGGGCACAGATACGCAGTATTTT. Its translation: CASSEFGRGTDTQYF.